Below are 32 T cell receptor beta chains sequenced from a single sample in a study of T-cell reconstitution after alpha-beta-depleted transplantation in children. Molecular barcoding with unique molecular identifiers was used for the TCRbeta library. Using its own MiXCR run on the PCR reads, TCRdb lists one record per CDR3 protein. The sample has about 91,000 distinct CDR3 sequences; roughly 8.4% are singletons. The input for sequencing was PBMCs from the stem cell graft donor, taken from the stem cell graft. The receptors were gathered from a human donor who donated a stem cell graft to a child with congenital amegakaryocytic thrombocytopenia.

This clonotype came up many times. The chain carries TRBV12-3 or TRBV12-4 and TRBJ2-3; maybe TRBD1 (5 bases). The ends were cut back, 0 bases at V and 5 bases at J, with 9 bases in the middle. The CDR3 length is 14 residues. CDR3: CASSLAQRGDTQYF. In nucleotides, the CDR3 is TGTGCCAGCAGTTTAGCGCAAAGGGGAGATACGCAGTATTTT.

This clonotype was detected ten times or more. The chain carries TRBV16 and TRBJ1-2; perhaps TRBD1 as D (6 bases). V was cut by 4 bases and J by 2 bases, with 11 bases left in between. The CDR3 loop spans 14 amino acids. CDR1 and CDR2 (germline): KGHSY, FQNENV. The CDR3 loop is CASSLGGLNYGYTF. CDR3 nucleotide sequence: TGTGCCAGCAGCCTTGGGGGGCTGAACTATGGCTACACCTTC.

This clonotype was seen ten or more times. The chain employs TRBV12-3 or TRBV12-4 and TRBJ2-1; no reliable D call. There are 14 residues in the CDR3. Trimming pared 0 bases from V and 7 bases from J, leaving 10 bases between. The CDR3 spells CASSLAQPWNEQFF. CDR3 nucleotide sequence: TGTGCCAGCAGTTTAGCCCAGCCCTGGAATGAGCAGTTCTTC.

The rearrangement uses TRBV20-1 and TRBJ2-1, with 8 bases identical to TRBD2. This CDR3 region has 15 residues. CDR1 and CDR2 from the germline V gene are DFQATT and SNEGSKA (reference sequence). V lost 3 bases and J lost 5; bases outside the gene matches: 9. CDR3 DNA: TGCAGTGCTAGGGAAAGCGGGAGTCTCGACAATGAGCAGTTCTTC. Its translation is CSARESGSLDNEQFF.

This clonotype has at least ten counts. The CDR3, as DNA: TGCAGCGTTGGTTTGCGAACGAACACCGGGGAGCTGTTTTTT. As protein: CSVGLRTNTGELFF. The chain recombines TRBV29-1 with TRBJ2-2; D remains unclear. Trimming removed 4 bases from V and 0 bases from J, with 9 bases in between. There are 14 residues in the CDR3. The germline V gene has CDR1 SQVTM and CDR2 ANQGSEA.

This clonotype came up many times. The genes are TRBV7-9 and TRBJ2-4; perhaps D is TRBD1 or TRBD2 (5 bases each). The V end was cut by 2 bases, the J end by 5 bases, with 7 bases between. This CDR3 spans 13 amino acids. Germline assignment: CDR1 SEHNR and CDR2 FQNEAQ (reference sequence). The chain's CDR3 is CASSLQGQNIQYF. The CDR3 DNA reads TGTGCCAGCAGCTTACAGGGACAAAACATTCAGTACTTC.

This clonotype was detected many times. The chain is built from TRBV24-1 and TRBJ2-2; D may be TRBD1 (6 bases). Germline V gives CDR1 KGHDR, CDR2 SFDVKD. The CDR3 is made up of 15 amino acids. V was clipped by 2 bases and J by 3 bases, with 9 bases between them. The CDR3 sequence is CATSDSYRDTGELFF. DNA for the CDR3: TGTGCCACCAGTGATTCGTACAGGGACACCGGGGAGCTGTTTTTT.

This clonotype was detected ten times or more. The rearrangement links TRBV25-1 to TRBJ1-3, with 8 nucleotides matching TRBD1. The CDR3 sequence is 16 residues long. With V trimmed by 3 bases and J by 4 bases, 8 bases remained unmatched. Germline V gene lookup returns CDR1 MGHDK and CDR2 SYGVNS. CDR3 residues: CASSDHGQGRGNTIYF. The CDR3 nucleotides are TGTGCCAGCAGTGACCACGGACAGGGACGAGGAAACACCATATATTTT.

For the CDR3, the DNA is TGCGCCAGCAGCCCCGGGACAGGGATTTCGAATGAGCAGTTCTTC. Residues: CASSPGTGISNEQFF. J is TRBJ2-1 and V is TRBV5-1; 9 bases map to TRBD1. The CDR3 totals 15 residues. CDR1 and CDR2 (germline): SGHRS, YFSETQ. Trimming at V came to 4 bases and at J to 7 bases, leaving 9 bases not matched to a gene.

There are many counts of this clonotype. The chain joins TRBV18 to TRBJ2-1; D is possibly TRBD1 (6 bases). V lost 5 bases and J 0 bases, leaving 11 bases between the germline ends. The CDR3 covers 15 residues. The germline V gene has CDR1 KGHSH and CDR2 LQKENI. CDR3 sequence (DNA): TGTGCCAGCTCAGCAGACAGGAGCTCCTACAATGAGCAGTTCTTC. It translates to CASSADRSSYNEQFF.

This clonotype came up many times. One end of the junction varies from germline; a read error may be responsible. V and J are TRBV3-1 and TRBJ2-2; D unclear. CDR3 length: 14 residues. Germline V gene data show CDR1 as LGHDT and CDR2 as YNNKEL (reference sequence). CDR3 amino acids: CASSQGSNTGELFF. In DNA, the CDR3 is TGTGCCAGCAGTCAAGGGTCGAATACCGGGGAGCTGTTTTTT.

This clonotype was observed at least ten times. CDR3 in DNA: TGTGCCAGCAGTCCCTCGACGGGAGGGGGCTACACCTTC. It is translated as CASSPSTGGGYTF. This chain uses TRBV28 with TRBJ1-2; no definite D call. Germline V gene sequence: CDR1 MDHEN, CDR2 SYDVKM. This CDR3 has 13 residues. The ends were cut back, 5 bases at V and 8 bases at J, with 15 bases in the middle.

This clonotype was recorded many times. The gene calls are TRBV5-1 and TRBJ1-6, with D possibly matching TRBD1 (6 bases). The CDR3 spans 13 residues. Trimming removed 5 bases from V and 8 bases from J, with 11 bases in between. The germline V gene has CDR1 SGHRS and CDR2 YFSETQ. CDR3 nucleotides: TGCGCCAGCAGTACGGGGGCCGATTCACCCCTCCACTTT. Protein product: CASSTGADSPLHF.

This clonotype was counted ten times or more. The chain links TRBV7-2 to TRBJ2-1, with TRBD2 identical over 10 bases. The CDR3 sequence is 15 residues long. Per the germline V gene, CDR1 is SGHTA and CDR2 is FQGNSA. With 7 bases clipped from V and 2 bases from J, the junction kept 5 bases outside the gene matches. DNA of the CDR3: TGTGCCAGCACCCCCCTAGCGGGGGCCTACAATGAGCAGTTCTTC. This sequence encodes CASTPLAGAYNEQFF.

The V call is TRBV20-1, the J call TRBJ2-7, with 8 positions matching TRBD1. Trimming removed 1 base from V and 4 bases from J; junction bases left unmatched: 9. The CDR3 sequence is 15 residues long. Germline CDR1 DFQATT, CDR2 SNEGSKA (reference sequence). The CDR3 loop reads CSARASTGASYEQYF. Written as DNA, the CDR3 is TGCAGTGCTAGAGCTTCGACAGGGGCGTCGTACGAGCAGTACTTC.

In this sample, this clonotype turned up a few times. The chain carries TRBV19 and TRBJ2-2; D may be TRBD1 (6 bases). Germline-derived CDR1 and CDR2 are LNHDA and SQIVND (reference sequence). This CDR3 spans 12 amino acids. V lost 9 bases and J 7 bases, leaving 12 bases between the germline ends. Written as DNA, the CDR3 is TGTGCCAGCGGACAGTTCGACGGGGAGCTGTTTTTT. This codes for CASGQFDGELFF.

This clonotype was recorded at least ten times. V is TRBV20-1 and J is TRBJ2-7, with 8 bases matching TRBD2. Germline loops: CDR1 DFQATT, CDR2 SNEGSKA (reference sequence). The CDR3 runs 17 residues. The V segment lost 0 bases and the J segment 5 bases; nucleotides outside the gene matches: 15. The CDR3 loop is CSARDSGGRSVGDEQYF. In DNA form, the CDR3 reads TGCAGTGCTAGAGATTCGGGGGGGCGTTCTGTAGGGGACGAGCAGTACTTC.

CDR3: CASSQEMDRFPYEQYF. Here the CDR3 DNA reads TGTGCCAGCAGCCAAGAAATGGACAGGTTCCCCTACGAGCAGTACTTC. The V and J genes are TRBV14 and TRBJ2-7; 7 nucleotides agree with TRBD1. CDR1 and CDR2 from the germline V gene are SGHDN and FVKESK. Unmatched junction bases numbered 7, after V lost 0 bases and J lost 2 bases. CDR3 length: 16 amino acids.

This clonotype was counted ten times or more. The rearrangement links TRBV12-3 or TRBV12-4 to TRBJ2-7; TRBD1 is a possible D gene (7 bases). This CDR3 has 14 amino acids. V was shortened by 7 bases and J by 0 bases, with 13 bases between the two germline ends. The CDR3 is CASIRGTDSYEQYF. Here the CDR3 DNA reads TGTGCCAGCATCAGGGGGACTGACTCCTACGAGCAGTACTTC.

This clonotype was detected ten times or more. The chain couples TRBV7-2 to TRBJ2-1, with a possible D match to TRBD1 (6 bases). V lost 0 bases and J lost 10, with 13 bases in between. The CDR3 is 14 amino acids. CDR1 is SGHTA, CDR2 FQGNSA, per germline. The DNA of the CDR3 is TGTGCCAGCAGCTTAGCTCGCACAGGGTACGAGCAGTTCTTC. Its protein is CASSLARTGYEQFF.

At least ten counts were recorded for this clonotype. The chain couples TRBV3-1 to TRBJ1-2; TRBD1 matches 7 bases. J gave up 7 bases and V 0 bases, and 2 bases lay outside the gene matches. Germline V lookup: CDR1 LGHDT, CDR2 YNNKEL (reference sequence). CDR3 length: 13 amino acids. CDR3 sequence: CASSQEAGGGYTF. CDR3 DNA sequence: TGTGCCAGCAGCCAAGAGGCAGGGGGTGGCTACACCTTC.

The chain carries TRBV29-1 and TRBJ2-2; D call uncertain. The CDR3 extends over 11 amino acids. V was shortened by 5 bases and J by 4 bases, with 5 bases between the two germline ends. The germline CDR1 and CDR2 sequences are SQVTM and ANQGSEA. CDR3 coding DNA: TGCAGCGTTCTGGGCACCGGGGAGCTGTTTTTT. Translated, it gives CSVLGTGELFF.

This clonotype showed up many times. J is TRBJ2-5 and V is TRBV20-1; tentative D call: TRBD2 (5 bases). This CDR3 has 14 amino acids. V was shortened by 3 bases and J by 5 bases, with 16 bases between the two germline ends. CDR1 is DFQATT, CDR2 SNEGSKA, per germline (reference sequence). The CDR3 coding sequence is TGCAGTGCTAGGGGCAACCTTAGGAGGGAGACCCAGTACTTC. This codes for CSARGNLRRETQYF.

In its sample, this clonotype was seen many times. The genes are TRBV7-2 and TRBJ1-2, with 10 nucleotides matching TRBD1. Germline trimming cut 5 bases from V and 3 bases from J; bases unmatched to any gene: 3. The CDR3 covers 14 residues. Looked up from germline, CDR1 is SGHTA and CDR2 is FQGNSA. The CDR3 nucleotides are TGTGCCAGCAGCCGGGACAGGGGTGACTATGGCTACACCTTC. This gives the protein CASSRDRGDYGYTF.

This clonotype was seen at least ten times. V is TRBV15 and J is TRBJ1-5, with D perhaps matching TRBD1 (6 bases). Trimming pared 0 bases from V and 5 bases from J, leaving 14 bases between. The germline CDR1 and CDR2 sequences are LNHNV and YYDKDF (reference sequence). The CDR3 contains 16 residues. In DNA, the CDR3 is TGTGCCACCAGCAGAGATCATGGGGGGCCTTATCAGCCCCAGCATTTT. Its protein is CATSRDHGGPYQPQHF.

This clonotype was seen many times. The chain recombines TRBV5-1 with TRBJ2-1, with 10 bases that match TRBD2. The length of the CDR3 is 14 residues. Trimming took 9 bases from V and 8 from J; bases not matched to a gene: 11. Germline CDR1 SGHRS, CDR2 YFSETQ. The CDR3 loop is CAKALAGAAHEQFF. CDR3 sequence (DNA): TGCGCCAAGGCCCTAGCGGGGGCCGCCCATGAGCAGTTCTTC.

This clonotype was counted a few times. The chain is built from TRBV18 and TRBJ1-1; possible D gene TRBD1, 5 bases. V was shortened by 5 bases and J by 4 bases, with 14 bases between the two germline ends. CDR1 is KGHSH and CDR2 is LQKENI in the germline V gene. The CDR3 loop spans 14 amino acids. The CDR3 loop reads CASSALGVATEAFF. For the CDR3, the DNA is TGTGCCAGCTCAGCACTGGGGGTGGCCACTGAAGCTTTCTTT.

This clonotype has at least ten counts. The chain employs TRBV20-1 and TRBJ2-3; D perhaps matches TRBD2 (5 bases). V shed 5 bases and J shed 6 bases, with 18 bases lying between them. Germline CDR1 is DFQATT and CDR2 is SNEGSKA (reference sequence). The CDR3 has 14 residues. This chain's CDR3 is CSALRTPPGDTQYF. Here the CDR3 DNA reads TGCAGTGCTCTCCGGACTCCGCCCGGGGATACGCAGTATTTT.

Many counts were recorded for this clonotype. The chain uses TRBV6-5 and TRBJ2-7; 10 bases align to TRBD2. From germline, CDR1 is MNHEY and CDR2 SVGAGI. This CDR3 has 16 residues. V lost 6 bases, J lost 3 bases, and 11 bases stayed unmatched. CDR3 region: CASSNGVGLAIYEQYF. CDR3 nucleotides: TGTGCCAGCAGCAACGGAGTGGGACTAGCGATCTACGAGCAGTACTTC.

The sample holds many counts of this clonotype. The rearrangement links TRBV2 to TRBJ2-1; unclear D gene. The CDR3 totals 15 residues. The ends were cut back, 7 bases at V and 5 bases at J, with 18 bases in the middle. Germline V CDR1 and CDR2: SNHLY, FYNNEI. CDR3 amino acids: CASIPDGGLNNEQFF. The CDR3 DNA reads TGTGCCAGCATTCCTGACGGTGGGCTTAACAATGAGCAGTTCTTC. The variable domain in full, completed from reference TRBV2 and TRBJ2-1, reads EPEVTQTPSHQVTQMGQEVILRCVPISNHLYFYWYRQILGQKVEFLVSFYNNEISEKSEIFDDQFSVERPDGSNFTLKIRSTKLEDSAMYFCASIPDGGLNNEQFFGPGTRLTVL.

The CDR3 DNA reads TGTGCCAGCTTAGGACCGAACTACGAGCAGTACTTC. This codes for CASLGPNYEQYF. The chain recombines TRBV19 with TRBJ2-7; D uncertain. CDR3 length: 12 residues. CDR1 is LNHDA, CDR2 SQIVND, per germline (reference sequence). V was trimmed by 9 bases and J by 3 bases, leaving 12 bases between them.

Points on this clonotype: A much bigger clone sits one base away, suggesting this may be a read error. The conserved closing phenylalanine or tryptophan is absent in this CDR3, likely reflecting a read error. This chain connects TRBV20-1 to TRBJ2-7, with 7 nucleotides matching TRBD2. Germline trimming cut 3 bases from V and 6 bases from J; bases unmatched to any gene: 2. The CDR3 spans 11 residues. Germline CDR1 and CDR2: DFQATT and SNEGSKA (reference sequence). The CDR3 coding sequence is TGCAGTGCTAGGGGAGGGGTCGAGCAGTACTAC. Protein product: CSARGGVEQYY.